This TCR beta chain was found in a study of glioma-infiltrating T cells after dendritic cell vaccination. The overall study: Glioblastoma patients came from Phase I and II dendritic cell vaccination trials.

As concerns this clone: Its antigen is not identified.

Germline V CDR1 and CDR2: LGHNA, YNFKEQ. Trimming removed 4 bases at V and 6 bases at J, with 16 bases between. The CDR3 is made up of 15 amino acids. Findings and caveats of the study: Higher pretreatment TIL content predicted longer progression-free time and survival.

Time point noted: after dendritic cell vaccination, including at tumor progression/relapse. Fresh-frozen tumor tissue and more than two years of survival data were available for all. The immunoSEQ assay amplified TCRB CDR3 from up to roughly 2 ug DNA. Some clones are missing from TCRdb's copy, which holds only in-frame ones; the method was immunoSEQ multiplex PCR. In the table there are roughly 100,000 clones, roughly 89% of which are singletons. The sequence derives from a human donor with glioblastoma. The chain links TRBV4-2 to TRBJ2-1, with D possibly being TRBD1 (6 bases). The specimen was blood, collected after dendritic cell vaccination. The CDR3 DNA reads as TGTGCCAGCAGCCCAACAGGGAATAAAGGCAATGAGCAGTTCTTC. Translating gives CASSPTGNKGNEQFF.